This T cell receptor beta chain was documented in a study of T cells in Graves' hyperthyroidism and ophthalmopathy. These patients, aged 18 to 65, had recently diagnosed hyperthyroidism lasting under 2 months. V dropped 5 bases and J dropped 3; count of bases not matched to a gene: 6. The CDR3 runs 16 residues. The germline V gene has CDR1 SNHLY and CDR2 FYNNEI. Amplification of TCR beta CDR3 regions used RNA as the template. The primer set for the first-round RT-PCR of the TCR CDR3 was HTBI. TCRdb redid the calling of the multiplex PCR reads with MiXCR, one entry per CDR3 protein. This sample has about 360,000 distinct CDR3 sequences; around an eighth occur once, and the top ten carry about a fifth.

The chain employs TRBV2 and TRBJ2-2; TRBD1 aligns across 10 bases. The origin of this receptor is a man in his thirties or forties with Graves' hyperthyroidism that later progressed to Graves' ophthalmopathy. Input material: blood. The CDR3 spells CASSIMGTGDTGELFF. CDR3 bases: TGTGCCAGCAGTATTATGGGGACAGGGGACACCGGGGAGCTGTTTTTT.